A single sample gave rise to the 25 T cell receptor beta chains below, sequenced in a study of blood T cell repertoires in COVID-19. Sequencing was performed with immunoSEQ multiplex PCR; in TCRdb, only in-frame clones are kept and a portion is missing. This repertoire shows 250,000 to 350,000 clones, about 87% found once; its top ten account for approximately 5.3%. The sample was PBMCs or T cells enriched from blood (not recorded which). The origin of the receptors is a woman between 25 and 40 years old who had recovered from COVID-19.

This chain connects TRBV13 to TRBJ2-7; 8 positions match TRBD1. This CDR3 has 13 amino acids. V was pared by 5 bases and J by 5 bases, with 5 bases of the junction left unmatched. Germline V gene data show CDR1 as PRHDT and CDR2 as FYEKMQ (reference sequence). The CDR3 sequence: CASSQDRDDEQYF. CDR3 in DNA: TGTGCCAGCAGCCAGGACAGGGACGACGAGCAGTACTTC.

The chain carries TRBV12-5 and TRBJ2-7, with D possibly matching TRBD2 (6 bases). Germline lookup yields CDR1 LGHNT and CDR2 FRNRAP. The CDR3 loop spans 14 amino acids. The V end lost 4 bases, the J end lost 7 bases, and 17 bases lay between the germline ends. CDR3 in amino acids: CASGWGTRSEEQYF. In DNA form, the CDR3 reads TGTGCTAGTGGTTGGGGGACTCGATCCGAAGAGCAGTACTTC.

This chain links TRBV27 with TRBJ2-7, with TRBD2 matching 9 bases. The germline V gene has CDR1 MNHEY and CDR2 SMNVEV (reference sequence). The CDR3 sequence is 17 residues long. The trim removed 6 bases at V and 2 bases at J, leaving 14 bases unmatched. The CDR3 loop is CASSPRRGGITPYEQYF. CDR3 DNA sequence: TGTGCCAGCAGCCCAAGGCGGGGGGGGATTACCCCCTACGAGCAGTACTTC.

The chain couples TRBV29-1 to TRBJ2-3, with 8 bases aligning to TRBD2. The trim removed 6 bases at V and 0 bases at J, leaving 5 bases unmatched. Germline V gene sequence: CDR1 SQVTM, CDR2 ANQGSEA. The CDR3 consists of 14 residues. CDR3 in amino acids: CSVGRGGSTDTQYF. The CDR3 nucleotides are TGCAGCGTCGGGAGGGGGGGTAGCACAGATACGCAGTATTTT.

The chain links TRBV5-4 to TRBJ1-1; no clear D. V dropped 0 bases and J dropped 0 bases, with 15 bases sitting between them. The CDR3 contains 17 residues. Looked up from germline, CDR1 is SGHNT and CDR2 is YYREEE (reference sequence). CDR3 bases: TGTGCCAGCAGCTTGGGGTTGAGGAGAGGGATGAACACTGAAGCTTTCTTT. This codes for CASSLGLRRGMNTEAFF.

The chain carries TRBV5-1 and TRBJ1-2, with no clear D. The V gene lost 5 bases and the J gene lost 0 bases, with 11 bases spanning the gap. CDR3 size: 14 residues. Germline CDR1 and CDR2: SGHRS and YFSETQ. The CDR3 sequence is CASSRSQTNYGYTF. The CDR3 bases are TGCGCCAGCAGTCGAAGCCAAACTAACTATGGCTACACCTTC.

The gene calls are TRBV24-1 and TRBJ2-1; 8 bases agree with TRBD2. CDR3 length: 14 residues. CDR1 and CDR2 (germline): KGHDR, SFDVKD. V shed 7 bases, J shed 2 bases, and the junction held 3 bases outside the gene matches. This chain's CDR3 is CATSRGGPYNEQFF. The CDR3 DNA reads as TGTGCCACCAGCCGGGGGGGACCCTACAATGAGCAGTTCTTC.

The V call is TRBV10-3, the J call TRBJ1-2; 12 bases fit TRBD1. Germline V CDR1 and CDR2: ENHRY, SYGVKD. The CDR3 extends over 15 amino acids. Trimming removed 3 bases from V and 8 bases from J; junction bases left unmatched: 7. The CDR3 DNA follows: TGTGCCATCAGTGACGTCGGGACAGGGGGCGCGGGCTACACCTTC. This encodes CAISDVGTGGAGYTF.

The chain is built from TRBV5-6 and TRBJ1-1, with D uncertain. The CDR3 is 13 residues long. The V gene's germline CDR1 is SGHDT and CDR2 YYEEEE. V lost 1 base, J lost 5 bases, and 9 bases lay in between. CDR3 sequence (DNA): TGTGCCAGCAGCTTGCGGGCGGGAACTGAAGCTTTCTTT. Translated, it gives CASSLRAGTEAFF.

The rearrangement links TRBV18 to TRBJ1-5; 10 bases line up with TRBD1. There are 16 residues in the CDR3. Per the germline V gene, CDR1 is KGHSH and CDR2 is LQKENI. J lost 1 base, V lost 4 bases, and 4 bases had no gene match. This chain's CDR3 is CASSQDRGRSNQPQHF. The CDR3 bases are TGTGCCAGCTCACAGGACAGGGGGAGGAGCAATCAGCCCCAGCATTTT. The entire variable domain, with the rest obtained from reference TRBV18 and TRBJ1-5, is as follows: NAGVMQNPRHLVRRRGQEARLRCSPMKGHSHVYWYRQLPEEGLKFMVYLQKENIIDESGMPKERFSAEFPKEGPSILRIQQVVRGDSAAYFCASSQDRGRSNQPQHFGDGTRLSIL.

This chain joins TRBV19 and TRBJ1-4, with D uncertain. V lost 3 bases, J lost 11 bases, and 16 bases lay in between. The V gene's germline CDR1 is LNHDA and CDR2 SQIVND (reference sequence). CDR3 length: 14 amino acids. The CDR3 nucleotides read TGTGCCAGTAGTATTCGGGAGGCCTCGCGGAAACTGTTTTTT. Its protein product is CASSIREASRKLFF.

The genes are TRBV18 and TRBJ2-3; 9 nucleotides align to TRBD1. CDR1 and CDR2 from the germline V gene are KGHSH and LQKENI. The CDR3 covers 16 residues. V gave up 6 bases and J gave up 1 base; unmatched junction bases: 8. DNA for the CDR3: TGTGCCAGCTCGCGACTCGGGGACAGGGGCACAGATACGCAGTATTTT. It is translated as CASSRLGDRGTDTQYF.

This rearrangement joins TRBV6-5 to TRBJ1-4, with 9 bases fitting TRBD1. The CDR3 spans 15 residues. Germline lookup yields CDR1 MNHEY and CDR2 SVGAGI. V trimming: 5 bases; J trimming: 7 bases; junction bases outside the gene matches: 8. The CDR3 loop reads CASSRPGTGSEKLFF. In DNA form, the CDR3 reads TGTGCCAGCAGTCGACCCGGGACAGGGAGTGAAAAACTGTTTTTT.

CDR3 region: CAWNRGDGNTIYF. In DNA form, the CDR3 reads TGTGCCTGGAATAGAGGCGACGGAAACACCATATATTTT. The chain joins TRBV30 to TRBJ1-3, with D hard to call. Germline values: CDR1 GTSNPN, CDR2 SVGIG (reference sequence). CDR3 size: 13 residues. Between the trimmed V and J ends, which lost 4 bases and 4 bases, there was a span of 11 bases.

The rearrangement links TRBV3-1 (or the pseudogene TRBV3-2) to TRBJ2-1; a weak D match, TRBD2 (7 bases). The CDR3 extends over 17 amino acids. V dropped 5 bases and J dropped 0 bases, with 17 bases sitting between them. The germline CDR1 and CDR2 sequences are LGHDT and YNNKEL (reference sequence). The CDR3 DNA follows: TGTGCCAGCAGCACCCTTGGGGGGGCCCTCTCCTACAATGAGCAGTTCTTC. Translated, it gives CASSTLGGALSYNEQFF.

The chain is built from TRBV7-3 and TRBJ1-1, with D maybe TRBD1 (5 bases). Trimming removed 3 bases from V and 5 bases from J, with 16 bases in between. The CDR3 length is 15 residues. The germline V gene encodes CDR1 SGHTA and CDR2 FQGTGA. DNA for the CDR3: TGTGCCAGCAGCTTTCGACTCAGGGATAGGACTGAAGCTTTCTTT. Protein product: CASSFRLRDRTEAFF.

The CDR3: CASGPGTGYEKLFF. DNA of the CDR3: TGCGCCAGCGGCCCTGGGACAGGGTATGAAAAACTGTTTTTT. The chain is built from TRBV5-1 and TRBJ1-4; TRBD1 aligns across 9 bases. The CDR3 spans 14 residues. Unmatched junction bases numbered 7, after V lost 7 bases and J lost 6 bases. Germline V CDR1 and CDR2: SGHRS, YFSETQ.

The V and J genes are TRBV29-1 and TRBJ2-1; 13 nucleotides agree with TRBD2. The CDR3 runs 18 residues. Germline V gene data show CDR1 as SQVTM and CDR2 as ANQGSEA. J lost 0 bases, V lost 0 bases, and 5 bases had no gene match. The DNA for the CDR3 is TGCAGCGTTGAAGAGCCGACTAGCGGGGGGTACTCCTACAATGAGCAGTTCTTC. It encodes CSVEEPTSGGYSYNEQFF.

The genes are TRBV16 and TRBJ2-2; 9 bases agree with TRBD1. CDR3 length: 16 residues. Germline V lookup: CDR1 KGHSY, CDR2 FQNENV. Trimming removed 3 bases from V and 3 bases from J; junction bases left unmatched: 5. CDR3 sequence: CASSHPGQGHTGELFF. CDR3 DNA sequence: TGTGCCAGCAGCCACCCGGGACAGGGACACACCGGGGAGCTGTTTTTT.

V usage is TRBV6-5 and J usage is TRBJ1-4, with TRBD1 matching over 11 bases. With V trimmed by 6 bases and J by 6 bases, 6 bases remained unmatched. CDR1 and CDR2 from the germline V gene are MNHEY and SVGAGI. This CDR3 has 15 amino acids. CDR3 amino acids: CASSGQGAWYEKLFF. Written as DNA, the CDR3 is TGTGCCAGCAGCGGACAGGGGGCATGGTATGAAAAACTGTTTTTT.

This chain links TRBV19 with TRBJ1-1, with D possibly being TRBD1 (5 bases). Trimming left V 5 bases short and J 1 base short, with 17 bases between. Germline V gene data show CDR1 as LNHDA and CDR2 as SQIVND (reference sequence). The CDR3 covers 16 residues. CDR3 amino acids: CASSPSRGRTNTEAFF. CDR3 coding DNA: TGTGCCAGTAGTCCGAGTAGGGGCAGAACGAACACTGAAGCTTTCTTT.

Points on this clone: Different DNA sequences within this sample yield the same CDR3. This chain joins TRBV3-1 (or the pseudogene TRBV3-2) and TRBJ1-3, with TRBD1 identical over 7 bases. Trimming removed 4 bases from V and 0 bases from J; junction bases left unmatched: 3. This CDR3 is 15 amino acids long. CDR1 and CDR2 (germline): LGHDT, YNNKEL (reference sequence). CDR3 DNA sequence: TGTGCCAGCAGCCTGGGGACAGCCTCTGGAAACACCATATATTTT. Residues: CASSLGTASGNTIYF.

CDR3 sequence: CAISGTGGEKLFF. The DNA for the CDR3 is TGTGCCATCAGTGGGACAGGCGGCGAAAAACTGTTTTTT. The rearrangement joins TRBV10-3 to TRBJ1-4; the match to TRBD1 covers 7 bases. V gave up 4 bases and J gave up 8 bases; unmatched junction bases: 4. The CDR3 contains 13 residues. The V gene's germline CDR1 is ENHRY and CDR2 SYGVKD.

The chain combines TRBV5-1 with TRBJ1-4, with 10 bases lining up with TRBD1. Losses at the gene ends were 0 bases for V and 8 bases for J; bases not matched to a gene: 4. The germline CDR1 and CDR2 sequences are SGHRS and YFSETQ. This CDR3 contains 15 residues. The CDR3 spells CASSLGDRGNEKLFF. The CDR3 DNA follows: TGCGCCAGCAGCTTGGGGGACAGGGGAAACGAAAAACTGTTTTTT.

The chain links TRBV4-3 to TRBJ1-5, with D unresolved. CDR3 length: 13 residues. Deletions cut 3 bases from V and 7 bases from J, with 10 bases between. CDR1 and CDR2 from the germline V gene are LGHNA and YSLEER. CDR3 region: CASSQSPGQPQHF. CDR3 DNA: TGCGCCAGCAGCCAGAGCCCGGGGCAGCCCCAGCATTTT.